The 3 T cell receptor beta chains in this list originate from one sample, sequenced in a study of beta chain features in type 1 diabetes. Expressed TCRB transcripts were sequenced after all isolated RNA was converted to cDNA. Sequencing used immunoSEQ multiplex PCR; TCRdb keeps in-frame clones, though not all of them. The sample has fewer than 650,000 clones, 15% to 18% seen once; the top ten hold 0.07% to 0.095%. The specimen was naive CD4+ T cells from blood. The receptors here all came from a man younger than 30 in good health.

This clone came up a few times. The gene calls are TRBV19 and TRBJ2-1; no firm D call. The CDR3 sequence is 15 residues long. CDR1 LNHDA and CDR2 SQIVND come from the germline V gene (reference sequence). V lost 4 bases and J 8 bases, leaving 18 bases between the germline ends. The CDR3 sequence: CASSTLLDLAYEQFF. For the CDR3, the DNA is TGTGCCAGTAGTACTCTACTGGACCTTGCGTATGAGCAGTTCTTC. Using reference TRBV19 and TRBJ2-1 for the parts outside the CDR3, the full variable domain is DGGITQSPKYLFRKEGQNVTLSCEQNLNHDAMYWYRQDPGQGLRLIYYSQIVNDFQKGDIAEGYSVSREKKESFPLTVTSAQKNPTAFYLCASSTLLDLAYEQFFGPGTRLTVL.

In its sample, this clone was seen a few times. V gene TRBV18 combines with J gene TRBJ2-7; TRBD1 is a possible D gene (5 bases). The germline gives CDR1 KGHSH, CDR2 LQKENI. This CDR3 is 16 amino acids long. V lost 0 bases and J 4 bases, leaving 16 bases between the germline ends. The CDR3 region has the DNA TGTGCCAGCTCACCACCAGGTTGGGGCTCAGGGTACGAGCAGTACTTC. As protein: CASSPPGWGSGYEQYF. Drawing the rest from reference TRBV18 and TRBJ2-7, the complete variable domain is NAGVMQNPRHLVRRRGQEARLRCSPMKGHSHVYWYRQLPEEGLKFMVYLQKENIIDESGMPKERFSAEFPKEGPSILRIQQVVRGDSAAYFCASSPPGWGSGYEQYFGPGTRLTVT.

V gene TRBV7-2 combines with J gene TRBJ1-4; D not certain. This CDR3 comprises 12 residues. V was cut by 4 bases and J by 11 bases, with 11 bases left in between. The germline gives CDR1 SGHTA, CDR2 FQGNSA. The CDR3 DNA is TGTGCCAGCAGCTCCACTCCTGTGAAACTGTTTTTT. Translating gives CASSSTPVKLFF.